This T cell receptor beta chain was recovered during a study of cytomegalovirus exposure and HLA in healthy donors. Sequenced by immunoSEQ multiplex PCR; TCRdb stores in-frame clones only, minus some. The sample lists 150,000 to 200,000 clones; about 82% were seen once. Material: PBMCs. The TCR originated in a woman aged 18-30 years in good health and CMV-seronegative.

CDR3 nucleotides: TGTGCTAGTGGTTTGGGACCCCGACCGGGACTAACGGGAAAGGGGGCCTACAATGAGCAGTTCTTC. Protein product: CASGLGPRPGLTGKGAYNEQFF. The rearrangement uses TRBV12-5 and TRBJ2-1; D may be TRBD2 (7 bases). There are 22 residues in the CDR3. V was shortened by 1 base and J by 2 bases, with 30 bases between the two germline ends. Germline V gene data show CDR1 as LGHNT and CDR2 as FRNRAP.